This is a list of T cell receptor beta chains from one sample in a study of radiotherapy plus CTLA-4 blockade in lung cancer. Using immunoSEQ multiplex PCR, the repertoire was profiled, and TCRdb retains in-frame clones only, with some absent. The sample holds under 50,000 clones, 75% to 85% seen once. The material sequenced was peripheral blood, taken from a patient treated with radiotherapy plus ipilimumab. These receptors originate from a human donor with non-small cell lung cancer that progressed on radiotherapy plus ipilimumab. CDR3s include the opening cysteine and the closing phenylalanine or tryptophan. D genes are given only for firm matches. The size field is filled for only some rows; it gives once, few, many or a size class.

clone size	J gene	D gene	V gene	CDR3 protein	CDR3 DNA
-	TRBJ2-2	TRBD2	TRBV18	CASSPPRGETGELFF	TGTGCCAGCTCACCACCTCGGGGGGAAACCGGGGAGCTGTTTTTT
-	TRBJ2-7	-	TRBV27	CASSSTGMTSYEQYF	TGTGCCAGCAGTTCCACAGGGATGACTTCCTACGAGCAGTACTTC
-	TRBJ2-1	-	TRBV4-1	CASSQQQGGIDEQFF	TGCGCCAGCAGCCAACAGCAGGGAGGCATAGATGAGCAGTTCTTC
-	TRBJ2-6	-	TRBV10-3	CAISELSGANVLTF	TGTGCCATCAGTGAGCTCTCTGGGGCCAACGTCCTGACTTTC
-	TRBJ1-6	-	TRBV7-9	CASSPARQERSLHF	TGTGCCAGCAGCCCGGCGCGACAGGAACGTTCCCTCCACTTT
-	TRBJ1-1	-	TRBV11-1	CASSRDRNTEAFF	TGTGCCAGCAGCCGTGACAGAAACACTGAAGCTTTCTTT
-	TRBJ2-5	-	TRBV2	CASSARETQYF	TGTGCCAGCAGTGCGCGAGAGACCCAGTACTTC
-	TRBJ1-5	TRBD1	TRBV7-2	CASSRNLQGGNQPQHF	TGTGCCAGCAGCCGAAATCTACAGGGGGGTAATCAGCCCCAGCATTTT
-	TRBJ2-7	-	TRBV29-1	CSVDPRESGDEQYF	TGCAGCGTTGACCCAAGGGAATCGGGGGACGAGCAGTACTTC
-	TRBJ2-1	TRBD2	TRBV6-1	CASSDVAGEFMSLEQFF	TGTGCCAGCAGTGACGTCGCGGGGGAATTCATGTCGCTGGAGCAGTTCTTC
-	TRBJ2-5	TRBD2	TRBV29-1	CSVGPGGQKTQYF	TGCAGCGTGGGGCCGGGGGGGCAAAAGACCCAGTACTTC
-	TRBJ2-7	TRBD1	TRBV29-1	CSAGTGVYEQYF	TGCAGCGCCGGGACAGGGGTGTACGAGCAGTACTTC
-	TRBJ1-1	-	TRBV4-2	CASSQGTGLGNTEAFF	TGTGCCAGCAGCCAAGGGACTGGGCTAGGGAACACTGAAGCTTTCTTT
-	TRBJ2-3	TRBD2	TRBV7-2	CASSLGTSGNTQYF	TGTGCCAGCAGCTTAGGGACTAGCGGTAATACGCAGTATTTT
-	TRBJ2-7	-	TRBV5-4	CASSLDRSSYEQYF	TGTGCCAGCAGCCTCGACAGGAGCTCCTACGAGCAGTACTTC
-	TRBJ2-2	-	TRBV6-4	CASSRDTGELFF	TGTGCCAGCAGCAGGGACACCGGGGAGCTGTTTTTT
-	TRBJ1-2	TRBD1	TRBV19	CASKTGVGYGYTF	TGTGCCAGTAAGACAGGGGTGGGCTATGGCTACACCTTC
-	TRBJ2-5	TRBD2	TRBV4-2	CASSQGLAGGPEETQYF	TGTGCCAGCAGCCAGGGCCTAGCGGGGGGGCCGGAGGAGACCCAGTACTTC
-	TRBJ1-5	-	TRBV6-1	CASSRGHQPQHF	TGTGCCAGCAGCAGGGGTCATCAGCCCCAGCATTTT
-	TRBJ1-3	-	TRBV2	CASSEVRGGDTIYF	TGTGCCAGCAGTGAAGTCCGGGGGGGGGACACCATATATTTT
-	TRBJ1-6	-	TRBV6-1	CASSEWVQDNSPLHF	TGTGCCAGCAGTGAGTGGGTGCAGGATAATTCACCCCTCCACTTT
-	TRBJ1-5	-	TRBV4-2	CASSQDPAGNSNQPQHF	TGTGCCAGCAGCCAAGATCCAGCAGGGAATAGCAATCAGCCCCAGCATTTT
-	TRBJ2-1	-	TRBV14	CASSHLVNNEQFF	TGTGCCAGCAGCCACCTCGTAAACAATGAGCAGTTCTTC
few	TRBJ2-1	-	TRBV2	CASSSDSSEQFF	TGTGCCAGCAGCTCAGACTCTTCTGAGCAGTTCTTC
-	TRBJ1-5	-	TRBV18	CASSPSAGERDGNQPQHF	TGTGCCAGCTCACCAAGCGCCGGGGAACGGGATGGCAATCAGCCCCAGCATTTT
-	TRBJ2-6	-	TRBV6-5	CASSYDRYSGANVLTF	TGTGCCAGCAGTTACGACAGGTACTCTGGGGCCAACGTCCTGACTTTC
once	TRBJ2-7	TRBD2	TRBV7-9	CASSLERGGNYEQYF	TGTGCCAGCAGCTTAGAGCGGGGGGGCAATTACGAGCAGTACTTC
-	TRBJ2-7	TRBD1	TRBV28	CASSEGTGTYEQYF	TGTGCCAGCAGCGAAGGGACAGGAACCTACGAGCAGTACTTC
-	TRBJ2-1	-	TRBV7-3	CASSQMGQRNNEQFF	TGTGCCAGCAGCCAAATGGGACAACGGAACAATGAGCAGTTCTTC
-	TRBJ2-2	-	TRBV19	CASRRDTGELFF	TGTGCCAGCCGCAGGGACACCGGGGAGCTGTTTTTT
-	TRBJ1-1	-	TRBV7-9	CASTFGLMNTEAFF	TGTGCCAGCACCTTTGGCCTGATGAACACTGAAGCTTTCTTT
-	TRBJ1-4	-	TRBV19	CASTGTHLTNEKLFF	TGTGCCAGCACCGGGACACACCTAACTAATGAAAAACTGTTTTTT
-	TRBJ1-2	TRBD1	TRBV5-1	CASSLQGQGNYGYTF	TGCGCCAGCAGCTTGCAGGGACAGGGTAACTATGGCTACACCTTC
few	TRBJ1-5	TRBD1	TRBV6-6	CASSWTGTGDQPQHF	TGTGCCAGCAGTTGGACTGGGACAGGGGATCAGCCCCAGCATTTT
-	TRBJ2-7	-	TRBV27	CASKSWSMYEQYF	TGTGCCAGCAAGTCGTGGAGTATGTACGAGCAGTACTTC
-	TRBJ1-5	-	TRBV18	CASSSRGGNQPQHF	TGTGCCAGCTCATCCAGGGGTGGCAATCAGCCCCAGCATTTT
-	TRBJ2-1	TRBD2	TRBV6-1	CASTGQRGEQFF	TGTGCCAGCACCGGCCAGCGGGGGGAGCAGTTCTTC
-	TRBJ2-7	TRBD1	TRBV27	CASSLVGTGGYEQYF	TGTGCCAGCAGTTTAGTGGGGACAGGAGGCTACGAGCAGTACTTC
few	TRBJ1-3	-	TRBV4-1	CASSQSLLGWSGNTIYF	TGCGCCAGCAGCCAAAGCCTTTTGGGCTGGAGCGGTAACACCATATATTTT
once	TRBJ2-1	TRBD1	TRBV6-7	CASSYIGQALNEQFF	TGTGCCAGCAGTTACATCGGACAGGCCCTTAATGAGCAGTTCTTC
-	TRBJ1-3	-	TRBV6-5	CASSPRAGSGNTIYF	TGTGCCAGCAGTCCCAGGGCGGGGTCTGGAAACACCATATATTTT
-	TRBJ2-7	TRBD1	TRBV20-1	CSGQGSLEQYF	TGCAGTGGACAGGGCTCCCTCGAGCAGTACTTC
-	TRBJ1-1	-	TRBV13	CASSSRKGGLTEAFF	TGTGCCAGCAGCTCGAGAAAGGGGGGGCTTACTGAAGCTTTCTTT
-	TRBJ2-2	-	TRBV5-4	CASGRRTYTNTGELFF	TGTGCCAGCGGCCGGAGAACATATACGAACACCGGGGAGCTGTTTTTT
-	TRBJ1-2	TRBD1	TRBV6-5	CASSPGTGRGYTF	TGTGCCAGCAGTCCCGGGACAGGGAGAGGCTACACCTTC
-	TRBJ2-5	TRBD2	TRBV5-4	CASSFRGGAWETQYF	TGTGCCAGCAGCTTCCGCGGGGGGGCCTGGGAGACCCAGTACTTC
-	TRBJ2-3	-	TRBV28	CASGTTTGVTQYF	TGTGCCAGCGGGACAACTACTGGAGTTACGCAGTATTTT
-	TRBJ2-5	TRBD2	TRBV7-7	CASSLERGGTQYF	TGTGCTAGCAGCTTAGAGCGGGGCGGGACCCAGTACTTC
-	TRBJ2-3	TRBD2	TRBV19	CASSILSSGTYTDTQYF	TGTGCCAGTAGTATCCTATCTAGCGGGACCTACACAGATACGCAGTATTTT
few	TRBJ1-1	-	TRBV21-1	CASSRGSNTEAFF	TGTGCCAGCTCCCGAGGGTCGAACACTGAAGCTTTCTTT
once	TRBJ2-1	TRBD1	TRBV18	CASSPRQGAGNEQFF	TGTGCCAGCTCACCACGGCAGGGGGCAGGGAATGAGCAGTTCTTC